The 7 T cell receptor beta chains listed next were all sequenced from one sample in a study of cytomegalovirus exposure and HLA in healthy donors. Researchers ran the PCR with 60 Vbeta and 13 Jbeta primers. Produced via immunoSEQ multiplex PCR; TCRdb's table is partial and in-frame only. The sample includes around 150,000 clones, roughly three quarters of them seen just once. Specimen: PBMCs. These receptors were taken from a middle-aged man in good health and CMV-seronegative.

This chain connects TRBV6-6 to TRBJ1-1, with D perhaps TRBD1 (5 bases). CDR3 size: 14 residues. The V gene's germline CDR1 is MNHNY and CDR2 SVGAGI (reference sequence). The V gene lost 0 bases and the J gene lost 5 bases, with 10 bases spanning the gap. CDR3 protein: CASSYSGQRTEAFF. CDR3 bases: TGTGCCAGCAGTTACTCCGGACAACGAACTGAAGCTTTCTTT.

This chain connects TRBV6-1 to TRBJ2-1, with a weak D call TRBD2 (6 bases). CDR3 length: 15 amino acids. Germline assignment: CDR1 MNHNS and CDR2 SASEGT. V was cut by 7 bases and J by 1 base, with 14 bases left in between. The CDR3 sequence: CASKSWRGSYNEQFF. CDR3 in DNA: TGTGCCAGCAAGAGTTGGCGGGGATCCTACAATGAGCAGTTCTTC.

Only one count was recorded for this clone. The J gene is TRBJ2-2, the V gene TRBV5-4; D remains ambiguous. V was pared by 2 bases and J by 2 bases, with 7 bases between. CDR1 and CDR2 from the germline V gene are SGHNT and YYREEE (reference sequence). The CDR3 runs 14 residues. The CDR3 DNA reads TGTGCCAGCAGCTTACCTAGAAACACCGGGGAGCTGTTTTTT. Residues: CASSLPRNTGELFF. The entire variable domain, with the rest obtained from reference TRBV5-4 and TRBJ2-2, is as follows: ETGVTQSPTHLIKTRGQQVTLRCSSQSGHNTVSWYQQALGQGPQFIFQYYREEENGRGNFPPRFSGLQFPNYSSELNVNALELDDSALYLCASSLPRNTGELFFGEGSRLTVL.

V usage is TRBV2 and J usage is TRBJ2-2; 7 bases fit TRBD1. V was clipped by 7 bases and J by 4 bases; unmatched bases: 3. The CDR3 is 13 residues long. Germline V gene data show CDR1 as SNHLY and CDR2 as FYNNEI. The CDR3 region is CASTGQATGELFF. The CDR3 bases are TGTGCCAGCACCGGACAGGCCACCGGGGAGCTGTTTTTT. The complete variable domain, with remaining parts taken from reference TRBV2 and TRBJ2-2, reads EPEVTQTPSHQVTQMGQEVILRCVPISNHLYFYWYRQILGQKVEFLVSFYNNEISEKSEIFDDQFSVERPDGSNFTLKIRSTKLEDSAMYFCASTGQATGELFFGEGSRLTVL.

On this clone: The CDR3 does not end in the conserved phenylalanine or tryptophan, so this is likely a read error. No DNA is shown, since the ends of the CDR3 on it are uncertain; the CDR3 is the one TCRdb lists. CDR3 protein: CASSFDSL. The chain employs TRBV11-3 and TRBJ1-2; the table's D gene call, TRBD1, was not cross checked with the DNA. The CDR3 adds up to 8 amino acids, both ends counted. In germline, CDR1 is SGHNT, CDR2 YENEEA.

The rearrangement links TRBV2 to TRBJ1-1; the D is unclear. V lost 6 bases and J lost 4, with 15 bases in between. CDR1 and CDR2 from the germline V gene are SNHLY and FYNNEI. CDR3 size: 14 residues. CDR3 region: CASRPDPTGTEAFF. The CDR3 DNA reads as TGTGCCAGCAGACCCGACCCAACGGGCACTGAAGCTTTCTTT.

The rearrangement links TRBV11-2 to TRBJ2-6; 9 bases line up with TRBD1. The CDR3 is 16 residues long. CDR1 is SGHAT and CDR2 is FQNNGV in the germline V gene. V gave up 4 bases and J gave up 2 bases; unmatched junction bases: 3. The CDR3 loop is CASSSRTGAGANVLTF. The CDR3 bases are TGTGCCAGCAGCTCCCGGACAGGGGCTGGGGCCAACGTCCTGACTTTC. Looking up the rest from reference TRBV11-2 and TRBJ2-6 gives the full variable domain: EAGVAQSPRYKIIEKRQSVAFWCNPISGHATLYWYQQILGQGPKLLIQFQNNGVVDDSQLPKDRFSAERLKGVDSTLKIQPAKLEDSAVYLCASSSRTGAGANVLTFGAGSRLTVL.